This passage covers 16 T cell receptor beta chains from one sample sequenced in a study of blood T cell repertoires in COVID-19 (dated by TCRdb to the early 2020s). Receptors were amplified or captured by the immunoSEQ multiplex PCR assay. Not all clones reach the TCRdb copy of this immuneACCESS table, which keeps in-frame sequences only. Checked studies attribute under half of the gap to unresolved V genes and leave the rest unexplained. Counted in this sample were some 180,000 clones; about nine tenths of them appeared once. Roughly 0.56% of the sample belongs to the ten largest clones. Sequencing used peripheral blood. The receptors originated from a man aged 50-60 years with acute or convalescent COVID-19.

The chain uses TRBV5-1 and TRBJ2-3; weak D call: TRBD2 (6 bases). This CDR3 comprises 14 residues. V was pared by 4 bases and J by 4 bases, with 13 bases between. The germline V gene has CDR1 SGHRS and CDR2 YFSETQ. The CDR3 nucleotides are TGCGCCAGCAGCGCCGGCCAGCGGGCAGATACGCAGTATTTT. Translating gives CASSAGQRADTQYF.

The chain has TRBV5-1 and TRBJ2-1; TRBD2 matches at 7 bases. Trimming took 0 bases from V and 8 from J; bases not matched to a gene: 8. Germline V lookup: CDR1 SGHRS, CDR2 YFSETQ. The CDR3 spans 15 residues. The chain's CDR3 is CASSLVVAGAYEQFF. The CDR3 nucleotides read TGCGCCAGCAGCTTGGTAGTTGCGGGAGCGTATGAGCAGTTCTTC.

This chain connects TRBV27 to TRBJ2-7, with 9 bases aligning to TRBD2. The CDR3 has 14 residues. Germline CDR1 reads MNHEY; CDR2 reads SMNVEV (reference sequence). Trimming took 10 bases from V and 3 from J; bases not matched to a gene: 10. The CDR3 protein is CATQGSGGLYEQYF. In DNA, the CDR3 is TGTGCCACCCAGGGTAGCGGGGGCCTCTACGAGCAGTACTTC.

The V call is TRBV9, the J call TRBJ1-2, with no clear D. The germline V and J ends were trimmed by 0 bases and 0 bases, with 12 bases remaining between them. The CDR3 spans 16 residues. Germline V gene sequence: CDR1 SGDLS, CDR2 YYNGEE. The CDR3 is CASSVGFGDSNYGYTF. Written as DNA, the CDR3 is TGTGCCAGCAGCGTAGGTTTCGGGGATTCTAACTATGGCTACACCTTC.

The gene calls are TRBV6-5 and TRBJ1-1, with D hard to call. This CDR3 region has 13 residues. Germline V gene data show CDR1 as MNHEY and CDR2 as SVGAGI. Trimming removed 6 bases at V and 1 base at J, with 9 bases between. The CDR3 loop is CASRPGWNTEAFF. For the CDR3, the DNA is TGTGCCAGCAGACCCGGGTGGAACACTGAAGCTTTCTTT.

The chain uses TRBV9 and TRBJ1-1; D not resolved. The CDR3 spans 15 residues. Trimming pared 0 bases from V and 0 bases from J, leaving 9 bases between. From germline, CDR1 is SGDLS and CDR2 YYNGEE. CDR3 coding DNA: TGTGCCAGCAGCGTAGTTGGCGGGGTGAACACTGAAGCTTTCTTT. The encoded protein is CASSVVGGVNTEAFF.

V and J are TRBV27 and TRBJ2-7, with 9 bases aligning to TRBD1. Losses at the gene ends were 3 bases for V and 3 bases for J; bases not matched to a gene: 6. Germline V CDR1 and CDR2: MNHEY, SMNVEV (reference sequence). The CDR3 is 15 amino acids. The CDR3: CASSFLTGGNYEQYF. CDR3 DNA sequence: TGTGCCAGCAGTTTCCTAACAGGGGGCAACTACGAGCAGTACTTC.

This chain connects TRBV19 to TRBJ2-1; TRBD1 matches at 12 bases. Germline V gene lookup returns CDR1 LNHDA and CDR2 SQIVND (reference sequence). Germline trimming cut 5 bases from V and 8 bases from J; bases unmatched to any gene: 13. CDR3 length equals 17 residues. The CDR3 here is CASSSHPRDRGRDEQFF. The CDR3 region has the DNA TGTGCCAGTAGTTCCCACCCCCGGGACAGGGGGCGGGATGAGCAGTTCTTC.

The V and J genes are TRBV7-9 and TRBJ1-2; D is perhaps TRBD1 (5 bases). This CDR3 is 13 amino acids long. CDR1 and CDR2 from the germline V gene are SEHNR and FQNEAQ (reference sequence). Trimming took off 4 bases at V and 4 bases at J, with 10 bases between the two ends. CDR3: CASSSTETYGYTF. In nucleotides, the CDR3 is TGTGCCAGCAGCTCGACAGAGACCTATGGCTACACCTTC.

The J gene is TRBJ1-4, the V gene TRBV19, with 7 nucleotides matching TRBD1. The germline V gene encodes CDR1 LNHDA and CDR2 SQIVND (reference sequence). The CDR3 extends over 13 amino acids. V trimming: 4 bases; J trimming: 7 bases; junction bases outside the gene matches: 3. The CDR3 protein is CASSKDRVEKLFF. The CDR3, as DNA: TGTGCCAGTAGTAAAGACAGGGTTGAAAAACTGTTTTTT.

The chain uses TRBV30 and TRBJ2-2; 10 bases map to TRBD2. The CDR3 totals 14 residues. From germline, CDR1 is GTSNPN and CDR2 SVGIG (reference sequence). V trimming: 8 bases; J trimming: 6 bases; junction bases outside the gene matches: 9. In DNA form, the CDR3 reads TGTGCCGGGGGGTGGACTAGCGGCGCCGGGGAGCTGTTTTTT. This sequence encodes CAGGWTSGAGELFF.

V and J are TRBV4-2 and TRBJ2-1; D perhaps matches TRBD2 (5 bases). CDR1 is LGHNA and CDR2 is YNFKEQ in the germline V gene. V lost 4 bases and J lost 7, with 20 bases in between. The CDR3 loop spans 16 amino acids. CDR3 DNA: TGTGCCAGCAGCCCGGTCGGGGAGAAAAGCGGAAATGAGCAGTTCTTC. Its protein product is CASSPVGEKSGNEQFF.

The chain employs TRBV27 and TRBJ1-6; possible D gene TRBD1, 5 bases. Germline CDR1 MNHEY, CDR2 SMNVEV (reference sequence). The V end was cut by 6 bases, the J end by 6 bases, with 18 bases between. CDR3 size: 16 residues. The CDR3 region is CASSIIQGFGNSPLHF. The CDR3 region has the DNA TGTGCCAGCAGCATAATTCAGGGCTTCGGTAATTCACCCCTCCACTTT.

The chain carries TRBV15 and TRBJ1-1; D possibly corresponds to TRBD1 (5 bases). Germline V gives CDR1 LNHNV, CDR2 YYDKDF (reference sequence). Trimming cost V 0 bases and J 5 bases, with 13 bases left between them. The length of the CDR3 is 15 residues. CDR3 bases: TGTGCCACCAGCAGAGATCCGCCAGGGCGTACTGAAGCTTTCTTT. It specifies CATSRDPPGRTEAFF.

The V gene is TRBV7-9, the J gene TRBJ2-7; 10 bases map to TRBD2. With V trimmed by 5 bases and J by 2 bases, 3 bases remained unmatched. The CDR3 loop spans 14 amino acids. The germline V gene encodes CDR1 SEHNR and CDR2 FQNEAQ (reference sequence). The CDR3 DNA follows: TGTGCCAGCAGCGGAAGCGGGGGGGCCTACGAGCAGTACGTC. Its protein is CASSGSGGAYEQYV.

Remarks on this clone: A read error may produce the germline difference seen at one junction end. J is TRBJ1-3 and V is TRBV19; D not certain. Germline values: CDR1 LNHDA, CDR2 SQIVND (reference sequence). The CDR3 loop spans 14 amino acids. The CDR3 loop is CASSSLSSGNTIYF. CDR3 bases: TGTGCCAGCAGTAGTCTGAGCTCTGGAAACACCATATATTTT.